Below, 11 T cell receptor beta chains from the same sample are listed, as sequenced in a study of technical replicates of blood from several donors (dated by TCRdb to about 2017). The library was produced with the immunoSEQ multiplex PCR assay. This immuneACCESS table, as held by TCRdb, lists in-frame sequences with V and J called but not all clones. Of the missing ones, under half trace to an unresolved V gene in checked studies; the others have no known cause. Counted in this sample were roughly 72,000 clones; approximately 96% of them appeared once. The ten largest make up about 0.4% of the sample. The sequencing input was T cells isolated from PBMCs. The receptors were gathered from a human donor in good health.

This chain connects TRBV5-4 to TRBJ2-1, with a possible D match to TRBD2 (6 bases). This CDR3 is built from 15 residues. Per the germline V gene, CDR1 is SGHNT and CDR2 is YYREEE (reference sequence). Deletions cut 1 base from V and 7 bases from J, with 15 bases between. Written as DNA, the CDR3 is TGTGCCAGCAGCTTGTGGGGCGGGACGAGGAATGAGCAGTTCTTC. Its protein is CASSLWGGTRNEQFF.

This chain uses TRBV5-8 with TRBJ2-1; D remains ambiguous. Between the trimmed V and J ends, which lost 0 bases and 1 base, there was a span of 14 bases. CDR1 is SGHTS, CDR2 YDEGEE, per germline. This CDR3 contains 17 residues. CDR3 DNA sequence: TGTGCCAGCAGCTTGGCCGGCCGGGTTTGGTCCTACAATGAGCAGTTCTTC. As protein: CASSLAGRVWSYNEQFF.

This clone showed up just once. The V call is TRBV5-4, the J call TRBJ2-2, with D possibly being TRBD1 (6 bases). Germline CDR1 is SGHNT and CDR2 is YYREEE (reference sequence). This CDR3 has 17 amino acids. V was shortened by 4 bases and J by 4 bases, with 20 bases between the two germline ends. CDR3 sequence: CASSGATGIISTGELFF. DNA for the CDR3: TGTGCCAGCAGCGGAGCCACAGGGATCATAAGCACCGGGGAGCTGTTTTTT.

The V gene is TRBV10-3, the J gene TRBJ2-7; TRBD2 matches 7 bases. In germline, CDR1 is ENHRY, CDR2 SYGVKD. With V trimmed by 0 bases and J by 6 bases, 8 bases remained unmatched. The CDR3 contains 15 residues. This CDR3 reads CAISESGGSFIEQYF. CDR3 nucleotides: TGTGCCATCAGTGAGTCTGGCGGGAGCTTTATCGAGCAGTACTTC.

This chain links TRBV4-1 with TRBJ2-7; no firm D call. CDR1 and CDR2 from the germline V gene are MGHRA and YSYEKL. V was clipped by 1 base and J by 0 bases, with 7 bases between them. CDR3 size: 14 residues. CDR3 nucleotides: TGCGCCAGCAGCCAAGCTGCAGTCTCCTACGAGCAGTACTTC. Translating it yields CASSQAAVSYEQYF.

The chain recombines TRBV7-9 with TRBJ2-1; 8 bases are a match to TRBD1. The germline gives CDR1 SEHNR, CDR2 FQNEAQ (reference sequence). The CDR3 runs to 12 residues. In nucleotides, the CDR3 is TGTGCTCAACCAGGGGGCCCATATGAGCAGTTCTTC. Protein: CAQPGGPYEQFF.

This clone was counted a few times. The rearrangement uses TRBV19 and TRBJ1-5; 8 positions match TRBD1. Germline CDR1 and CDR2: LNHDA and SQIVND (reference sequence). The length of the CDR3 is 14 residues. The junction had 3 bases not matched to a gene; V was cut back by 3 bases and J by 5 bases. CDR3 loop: CASSMDRVDQPQHF. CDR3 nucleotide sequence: TGTGCCAGTAGTATGGACAGGGTCGATCAGCCCCAGCATTTT.

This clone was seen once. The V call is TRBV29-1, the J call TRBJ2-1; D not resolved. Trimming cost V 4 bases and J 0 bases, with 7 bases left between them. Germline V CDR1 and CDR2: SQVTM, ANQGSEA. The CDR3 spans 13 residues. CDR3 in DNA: TGCAGCGTTGGACTGAGCTCCTACAATGAGCAGTTCTTC. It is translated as CSVGLSSYNEQFF.

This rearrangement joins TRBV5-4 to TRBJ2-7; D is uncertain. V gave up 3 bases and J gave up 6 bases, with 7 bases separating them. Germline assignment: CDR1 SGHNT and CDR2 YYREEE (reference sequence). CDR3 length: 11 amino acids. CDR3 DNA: TGTGCCAGCAGCTGGGCCATCGAGCAGTACTTC. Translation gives CASSWAIEQYF.

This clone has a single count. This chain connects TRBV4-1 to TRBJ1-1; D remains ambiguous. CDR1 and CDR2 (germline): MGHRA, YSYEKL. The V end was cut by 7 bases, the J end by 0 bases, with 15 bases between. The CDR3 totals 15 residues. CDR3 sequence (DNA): TGCGCCAGCACCCCGACGACCGGGATGAACACTGAAGCTTTCTTT. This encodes CASTPTTGMNTEAFF.

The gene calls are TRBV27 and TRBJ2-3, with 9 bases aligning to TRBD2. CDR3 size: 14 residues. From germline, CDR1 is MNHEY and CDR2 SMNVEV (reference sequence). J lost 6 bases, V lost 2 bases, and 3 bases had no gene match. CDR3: CASSLGTSMDTQYF. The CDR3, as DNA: TGTGCCAGCAGTTTAGGGACTAGCATGGATACGCAGTATTTT.